The 3 T cell receptor beta chains given below trace back to one sample, sequenced in a study of cytomegalovirus exposure and HLA in healthy donors. Both 60 Vbeta primers and 13 Jbeta primers went into the PCR. TCRdb's copy holds only in-frame clones and misses some; the assay was immunoSEQ multiplex PCR. The sample gives more than 95,000 clones, approximately 81% of which show up once; 3.5% to 4% is in the top ten. The sequenced sample consisted of PBMCs. The receptors here all came from a man aged 18 to 29 in good health and CMV-seropositive.

This chain joins TRBV7-2 and TRBJ1-2, with D possibly matching TRBD1 (6 bases). Trimming pared 4 bases from V and 6 bases from J, leaving 15 bases between. This CDR3 spans 14 amino acids. Germline V gene lookup returns CDR1 SGHTA and CDR2 FQGNSA. The CDR3 DNA follows: TGTGCCAGCAGCTCCCGCGGGGGGCCGCATGGCTACACCTTC. Its protein product is CASSSRGGPHGYTF.

The chain employs TRBV4-2 and TRBJ1-3; D is unresolved. This CDR3 comprises 14 residues. CDR1 is LGHNA, CDR2 YNFKEQ, per germline. V dropped 0 bases and J dropped 8 bases, with 11 bases sitting between them. The CDR3 sequence is CASSQDIRGYTIYF. The CDR3, as DNA: TGTGCCAGCAGCCAAGATATTCGGGGTTACACCATATATTTT.

This chain uses TRBV27 with TRBJ2-1; D not resolved. There are 14 residues in the CDR3. The V gene's germline CDR1 is MNHEY and CDR2 SMNVEV (reference sequence). Between the trimmed V and J ends, which lost 4 bases and 4 bases, there was a span of 11 bases. The CDR3 loop is CASSSSATYNEQFF. The CDR3 nucleotides read TGTGCCAGCAGTTCCTCTGCCACTTACAATGAGCAGTTCTTC.